This entry lists 32 T cell receptor beta chains sequenced from one sample in a study of shared clonotypes between healthy human individuals. TCRdb's copy holds only in-frame clones and misses some; the assay was immunoSEQ multiplex PCR. The data show 2 million to 2.5 million clones, with less than 95% seen just once and 0.3% to 0.4% held by the top ten. The sequencing sample was made of naive CD4+ T cells from PBMCs. Subset noted: CD45RA+ positively selected. Receptors were obtained from a man aged 18 to 29 in good health. Some clones in this sample may be carry-over from other donors' samples.

The table lists this clone with a count of one. V and J are TRBV5-6 and TRBJ1-2; D unresolved. The CDR3 spans 16 residues. Germline CDR1 SGHDT, CDR2 YYEEEE. The V and J ends lost 4 bases and 4 bases respectively, with 20 bases between them. The CDR3 DNA reads TGTGCCAGCAGCGAAATATTCGACCGGCCCCCCTATGGCTACACCTTC. This translates into CASSEIFDRPPYGYTF. The full variable domain, with the rest looked up from reference TRBV5-6 and TRBJ1-2, is DAGVTQSPTHLIKTRGQQVTLRCSPKSGHDTVSWYQQALGQGPQFIFQYYEEEERQRGNFPDRFSGHQFPNYSSELNVNALLLGDSALYLCASSEIFDRPPYGYTFGSGTRLTVV.

V and J are TRBV9 and TRBJ2-7; tentatively, D is TRBD2 (6 bases). V was cut by 0 bases and J by 5 bases, with 12 bases left in between. Germline V gene data show CDR1 as SGDLS and CDR2 as YYNGEE. CDR3 length equals 14 residues. The CDR3 coding sequence is TGTGCCAGCAGCGTAGGGCGGGACGGCGACGAGCAGTACTTC. Translated, it gives CASSVGRDGDEQYF.

In regard to this clone: Additional DNA sequences in this sample encode the identical CDR3. The gene calls are TRBV7-3 and TRBJ2-1, with 15 positions matching TRBD2. The germline CDR1 and CDR2 sequences are SGHTA and FQGTGA. With 5 bases clipped from V and 2 bases from J, the junction kept 4 bases outside the gene matches. The CDR3 is made up of 17 amino acids. Written as DNA, the CDR3 is TGTGCCAGCAGCCCGCGGACTAGCGGGAGGGCCTACAATGAGCAGTTCTTC. It translates to CASSPRTSGRAYNEQFF.

V is TRBV2 and J is TRBJ2-5; 7 positions agree with TRBD1. Germline CDR1 SNHLY, CDR2 FYNNEI. The CDR3 runs to 14 residues. Unmatched junction bases numbered 10, after V lost 9 bases and J lost 3 bases. The DNA of the CDR3 is TGTGCCAGTACGGCAAGGACAGGAAAAGAGACCCAGTACTTC. It is translated as CASTARTGKETQYF.

V and J are TRBV7-2 and TRBJ1-2; D ambiguous. V was shortened by 2 bases and J by 6 bases, with 16 bases between the two germline ends. CDR1 is SGHTA and CDR2 is FQGNSA in the germline V gene. This CDR3 is 15 amino acids long. The CDR3: CASSLRFSEGHGYTF. CDR3 DNA: TGTGCCAGCAGCTTAAGGTTTTCTGAGGGCCATGGCTACACCTTC.

The V and J genes are TRBV5-1 and TRBJ2-1; D might be TRBD2 (6 bases). CDR3 length: 15 amino acids. With 3 bases removed from V and 9 bases from J, the gap between germline ends came to 19 bases. Per the germline V gene, CDR1 is SGHRS and CDR2 is YFSETQ. CDR3 sequence (DNA): TGCGCCAGCAGCTCCGGGACTTCGGAGGTTGGTGAGCAGTTCTTC. This encodes CASSSGTSEVGEQFF. Supplemented by reference TRBV5-1 and TRBJ2-1, the full variable domain reads KAGVTQTPRYLIKTRGQQVTLSCSPISGHRSVSWYQQTPGQGLQFLFEYFSETQRNKGNFPGRFSGRQFSNSRSEMNVSTLELGDSALYLCASSSGTSEVGEQFFGPGTRLTVL.

The chain links TRBV2 to TRBJ1-3, with D tentatively TRBD1 (5 bases). Trimming shortened V by 3 bases and J by 10 bases, and 10 bases separated the two germline ends. The CDR3 length is 12 residues. Looked up from germline, CDR1 is SNHLY and CDR2 is FYNNEI. The DNA for the CDR3 is TGTGCCAGCAGTGATAGGGGTGAAACCATATATTTT. Its translation is CASSDRGETIYF.

V and J are TRBV27 and TRBJ2-5; D not certain. Germline values: CDR1 MNHEY, CDR2 SMNVEV (reference sequence). Trimming removed 1 base from V and 4 bases from J, with 13 bases in between. The CDR3 loop spans 15 amino acids. The chain's CDR3 is CASSLYPRQVETQYF. CDR3 sequence (DNA): TGTGCCAGCAGTTTATATCCCCGACAAGTAGAGACCCAGTACTTC.

The rearrangement joins TRBV28 to TRBJ2-4; TRBD1 agrees at 8 bases. The germline V gene encodes CDR1 MDHEN and CDR2 SYDVKM. V lost 8 bases and J lost 5; bases outside the gene matches: 8. CDR3 length equals 14 residues. CDR3 loop: CASGLRQGQNIQYF. The CDR3 DNA is TGTGCCAGCGGACTTAGACAGGGGCAAAACATTCAGTACTTC.

V is TRBV6-5 and J is TRBJ2-6; D is undetermined. The CDR3 loop spans 12 amino acids. CDR1 is MNHEY, CDR2 SVGAGI, per germline. The germline V and J ends were trimmed by 6 bases and 8 bases, with 8 bases remaining between them. CDR3 nucleotide sequence: TGTGCCAGCAGAGGGAACTCCAACGTCCTGACTTTC. Encoded protein: CASRGNSNVLTF.

This clone was observed once. V gene TRBV5-1 combines with J gene TRBJ2-1; 13 bases match TRBD2. V lost 4 bases, J lost 9 bases, and 16 bases stayed unmatched. The CDR3 spans 18 residues. Germline CDR1 reads SGHRS; CDR2 reads YFSETQ. CDR3 sequence reads: CASSLGLAGVLDQGEQFF. CDR3 coding DNA: TGCGCCAGCAGCCTCGGACTAGCGGGAGTTCTCGATCAAGGTGAGCAGTTCTTC.

This chain uses TRBV7-3 with TRBJ2-5; D remains unclear. Germline V gene sequence: CDR1 SGHTA, CDR2 FQGTGA. The V gene lost 5 bases and the J gene lost 4 bases, with 20 bases spanning the gap. The CDR3 extends over 16 amino acids. CDR3 nucleotides: TGTGCCAGCAGCCGCGGTTTGGGCGAGATAATAGAGACCCAGTACTTC. It encodes CASSRGLGEIIETQYF.

Turning to this clone: At the DNA level, this CDR3 is encoded by other sequences in the same sample as well. The rearrangement uses TRBV28 and TRBJ1-2, with no clear D. The CDR3 runs 15 residues. Germline CDR1 is MDHEN and CDR2 is SYDVKM. Trimming took 2 bases from V and 0 from J, leaving 10 bases between them. CDR3 DNA: TGTGCCAGCAGTTTAGGCGGCGGAGCTAACTATGGCTACACCTTC. Its protein is CASSLGGGANYGYTF.

This chain connects TRBV10-3 to TRBJ2-1; 8 positions agree with TRBD1. The CDR3 extends over 14 amino acids. After removal of 7 bases from V and 0 bases from J, the junction contained 2 bases not matched to a gene. Germline CDR1 reads ENHRY; CDR2 reads SYGVKD. The CDR3 protein is CAIKGTGSYNEQFF. CDR3 nucleotide sequence: TGTGCCATCAAGGGGACAGGCTCCTACAATGAGCAGTTCTTC.

Notes on this clone: In the same sample, other DNA sequences code for this CDR3. The V and J genes are TRBV5-1 and TRBJ1-5; D not resolved. Germline CDR1 is SGHRS and CDR2 is YFSETQ. The V and J ends lost 1 base and 1 base respectively, with 6 bases between them. The CDR3 is 14 residues long. CDR3 in amino acids: CASSLFGSNQPQHF. CDR3 DNA: TGCGCCAGCAGCTTGTTCGGCAGCAATCAGCCCCAGCATTTT.

The chain recombines TRBV23-1 with TRBJ1-5, with D possibly matching TRBD1 (6 bases). Being an ORF, TRBV23-1 has a function that is uncertain. Trimming shortened V by 3 bases and J by 0 bases, and 12 bases separated the two germline ends. This CDR3 comprises 16 residues. CDR3 residues: CASSHLIQGSNQPQHF. The CDR3 nucleotides are TGCGCCAGCAGTCACCTGATACAGGGTAGCAATCAGCCCCAGCATTTT.

On this clone: Other DNA variants within this sample encode the same CDR3. The chain uses TRBV28 and TRBJ2-7; D is ambiguous. Germline V gene sequence: CDR1 MDHEN, CDR2 SYDVKM. The CDR3 is 13 amino acids. Trimming removed 2 bases from V and 5 bases from J, with 10 bases in between. The CDR3 sequence is CASSLVSGDEQYF. The DNA for the CDR3 is TGTGCCAGCAGTTTAGTGTCGGGCGACGAGCAGTACTTC. Based on the CDR3 plus reference TRBV28 and TRBJ2-7, the full variable domain is DVKVTQSSRYLVKRTGEKVFLECVQDMDHENMFWYRQDPGLGLRLIYFSYDVKMKEKGDIPEGYSVSREKKERFSLILESASTNQTSMYLCASSLVSGDEQYFGPGTRLTVT.

This chain uses TRBV7-9 with TRBJ2-6, with a weak D call TRBD2 (7 bases). Trimming shortened V by 5 bases and J by 2 bases, and 16 bases separated the two germline ends. This CDR3 is built from 17 residues. Looked up from germline, CDR1 is SEHNR and CDR2 is FQNEAQ (reference sequence). CDR3 nucleotide sequence: TGTGCCAGCAGCCCATTTGTCGGGGGGCCTGGGGCCAACGTCCTGACTTTC. Its protein is CASSPFVGGPGANVLTF.

The V call is TRBV28, the J call TRBJ2-7, with unresolved D. From germline, CDR1 is MDHEN and CDR2 SYDVKM. V lost 4 bases, J lost 2 bases, and 15 bases lay in between. The CDR3 has 15 residues. The CDR3 coding sequence is TGTGCCAGCAGTTCGCACCCTTTAAGGACCTACGAGCAGTACTTC. Encoded protein: CASSSHPLRTYEQYF.

V gene TRBV28 combines with J gene TRBJ1-4; D remains unclear. V lost 6 bases and J lost 2, with 10 bases in between. The CDR3 loop spans 14 amino acids. Germline V lookup: CDR1 MDHEN, CDR2 SYDVKM. CDR3 sequence reads: CASSRHLTNEKLFF. The DNA for the CDR3 is TGTGCCAGCAGCCGACACCTTACTAATGAAAAACTGTTTTTT.

The chain combines TRBV29-1 with TRBJ2-3; 8 bases match TRBD1. This CDR3 is built from 16 residues. V lost 7 bases, J lost 2 bases, and 14 bases stayed unmatched. Germline CDR1 and CDR2: SQVTM and ANQGSEA. The CDR3 reads CSGIDRGRGFTDTQYF. The DNA for the CDR3 is TGCAGCGGGATCGACAGGGGTAGGGGTTTCACAGATACGCAGTATTTT.

The J gene is TRBJ2-3, the V gene TRBV27; 7 positions match TRBD2. The germline CDR1 and CDR2 sequences are MNHEY and SMNVEV (reference sequence). This CDR3 spans 14 amino acids. The junction had 4 bases not matched to a gene; V was cut back by 5 bases and J by 2 bases. The CDR3 DNA reads as TGTGCCAGCAGTCCGGGACTATTCACAGATACGCAGTATTTT. This translates into CASSPGLFTDTQYF.

This clone was counted once. The chain's CDR3 is CASSLRDQQDEQFF. CDR3 DNA: TGCGCCAGCAGCTTGCGGGACCAACAGGATGAGCAGTTCTTC. The chain uses TRBV5-1 and TRBJ2-1; D may correspond to TRBD1 or TRBD2 (5 bases each). This CDR3 contains 14 residues. Between the trimmed V and J ends, which lost 1 base and 8 bases, there was a span of 13 bases. The germline V gene encodes CDR1 SGHRS and CDR2 YFSETQ.

The chain has TRBV28 and TRBJ2-2; 8 positions match TRBD2. The CDR3 length is 17 residues. Trimming cost V 6 bases and J 1 base; bases outside gene matches: 10. Germline V lookup: CDR1 MDHEN, CDR2 SYDVKM. CDR3 residues: CASSPPGAGVNTGELFF. The CDR3 DNA follows: TGTGCCAGCAGCCCCCCGGGAGCGGGAGTGAACACCGGGGAGCTGTTTTTT.

V gene TRBV18 combines with J gene TRBJ2-5; D uncertain. V was pared by 1 base and J by 0 bases, with 9 bases between. From germline, CDR1 is KGHSH and CDR2 LQKENI. This CDR3 comprises 15 residues. In DNA form, the CDR3 reads TGTGCCAGCTCACCACGCTCCCGGGACCAAGAGACCCAGTACTTC. It codes for CASSPRSRDQETQYF. The whole variable domain, remainder taken from reference TRBV18 and TRBJ2-5, is NAGVMQNPRHLVRRRGQEARLRCSPMKGHSHVYWYRQLPEEGLKFMVYLQKENIIDESGMPKERFSAEFPKEGPSILRIQQVVRGDSAAYFCASSPRSRDQETQYFGPGTRLLVL.

This chain uses TRBV9 with TRBJ2-7; D possibly uses TRBD1 or TRBD2 (5 bases each). CDR1 SGDLS and CDR2 YYNGEE come from the germline V gene. This CDR3 is built from 13 residues. The V end lost 4 bases, the J end lost 7 bases, and 15 bases lay between the germline ends. The CDR3 region is CASSTGTHGEQYF. The CDR3 nucleotides are TGTGCCAGCAGCACCGGGACCCACGGGGAGCAGTACTTC.

This chain links TRBV28 with TRBJ1-4; D possibly corresponds to TRBD1 (5 bases). Germline CDR1 reads MDHEN; CDR2 reads SYDVKM. V was trimmed by 4 bases and J by 3 bases, leaving 12 bases between them. The CDR3 extends over 15 amino acids. DNA of the CDR3: TGTGCCAGCAGTTCATCAGGGAGATCTAATGAAAAACTGTTTTTT. It specifies CASSSSGRSNEKLFF.

This chain joins TRBV5-1 and TRBJ2-2; D not certain. The CDR3 is 15 residues long. CDR1 is SGHRS and CDR2 is YFSETQ in the germline V gene. With 2 bases removed from V and 0 bases from J, the gap between germline ends came to 8 bases. Here the CDR3 DNA reads TGCGCCAGCAGCTTCCAACAAGCGAACACCGGGGAGCTGTTTTTT. Amino acid sequence: CASSFQQANTGELFF.

This clone was detected only once. V usage is TRBV27 and J usage is TRBJ2-1; 10 positions agree with TRBD2. The CDR3 sequence is 15 residues long. The germline CDR1 and CDR2 sequences are MNHEY and SMNVEV (reference sequence). Unmatched junction bases numbered 3, after V lost 7 bases and J lost 0 bases. CDR3 sequence: CASKASGSSYNEQFF. CDR3 sequence (DNA): TGTGCCAGCAAGGCTAGCGGGAGCTCCTACAATGAGCAGTTCTTC.

This chain uses TRBV5-1 with TRBJ1-4; TRBD1 matches 9 bases. The CDR3 covers 13 residues. Germline V lookup: CDR1 SGHRS, CDR2 YFSETQ. With V trimmed by 4 bases and J by 6 bases, 1 base remained unmatched. DNA of the CDR3: TGCGCCAGCAGCGACAGGGGGGATGAAAAACTGTTTTTT. The encoded protein is CASSDRGDEKLFF.

The V call is TRBV18, the J call TRBJ1-2, with TRBD1 matching over 9 bases. This CDR3 is 15 amino acids long. Trimming at V came to 1 base and at J to 6 bases, leaving 6 bases not matched to a gene. Germline V gives CDR1 KGHSH, CDR2 LQKENI. CDR3 sequence: CASSPQGQGPNGYTF. The CDR3 nucleotides read TGTGCCAGCTCACCACAGGGACAGGGTCCTAATGGCTACACCTTC.

This sequence joins TRBV6-1 and TRBJ1-1, with D possibly being TRBD1 (5 bases). Trimming removed 3 bases from V and 4 bases from J, with 18 bases in between. Germline-derived CDR1 and CDR2 are MNHNS and SASEGT. This CDR3 region has 16 residues. CDR3: CASSEALFDSSTEAFF. As DNA, the CDR3 is TGTGCCAGCAGTGAGGCACTTTTCGACAGTTCCACTGAAGCTTTCTTT.